This T cell receptor beta chain was identified during a study of blood T cell repertoires in COVID-19. Study information: The origin of the acute and convalescent COVID-19 samples was the United States, Italy and Spain. Sources were T cells, B-cell-depleted T cells, or PBMCs; the material itself was cDNA or gDNA.

The repertoire was sequenced with immunoSEQ multiplex PCR; TCRdb's copy has only in-frame clones and lacks some. The profile shows some 160,000 clones, about 83% of them singletons. CDR1 is SGDLS, CDR2 YYNGEE, per germline. J lost 0 bases, V lost 0 bases, and 12 bases had no gene match. The CDR3 runs to 19 residues. The origin of this receptor is a woman in her 70s with COVID-19, enrolled during active disease. The sample comprised peripheral blood. The rearrangement uses TRBV9 and TRBJ2-3; 8 bases are shared with TRBD2. The CDR3 coding sequence is TGTGCCAGCAGCGTAGGATGGGCGGGGGGACGCCCTAGCACAGATACGCAGTATTTT. It translates to CASSVGWAGGRPSTDTQYF.